This T cell receptor beta chain comes out of a study of T cell repertoires in cytomegalovirus infection. The wider study: The public TCR beta signatures pointed to both CMV infection and matching HLA type.

Regarding the study as a whole: Dominating the ex vivo response were TCR beta clonotypes that were CMV-specific and HLA-C-restricted. The cumulative frequency of public TCR beta families identified carriers of CMV plus the relevant HLA.

To note about this clonotype: Its antigen is undetermined.

The CDR3 contains 15 residues. V shed 3 bases, J shed 6 bases, and the junction held 5 bases outside the gene matches. A single record per CDR3 protein comes from TCRdb applying MiXCR to the reads. The table has 400,000 to 550,000 distinct CDR3 sequences, 10% to 12% seen once; the top ten hold roughly a tenth. The sequenced sample was PBMCs. This receptor was identified in a human donor in good health (CMV status not recorded). Some clones in this sample may be carry-over from other donors' samples. This chain connects TRBV12-3 or TRBV12-4 to TRBJ2-2; 9 positions match TRBD2. This CDR3 reads CASSFAGGPAGELFF. The DNA of the CDR3 is TGTGCCAGCAGTTTCGCGGGGGGGCCCGCCGGGGAGCTGTTTTTT.